The 9 T cell receptor beta chains below all came from one sample that was sequenced in a study of siplizumab effects on memory and regulatory T cells. The method was immunoSEQ multiplex PCR; TCRdb's version includes in-frame clones alone and lacks a portion of them. The repertoire includes around 99,000 clones, just over 90% of them detected once, and 0.65% to 0.9% sits in the top ten. Material for sequencing was Tregs sorted from blood. These receptors were obtained from a human donor in good health.

The rearrangement uses TRBV20-1 and TRBJ2-1, with D unresolved. The V end was cut by 3 bases, the J end by 7 bases, with 7 bases between. CDR1 DFQATT and CDR2 SNEGSKA come from the germline V gene (reference sequence). This CDR3 has 11 amino acids. The CDR3 loop reads CSARLGNEQFF. The CDR3 nucleotides are TGCAGTGCTAGGCTGGGGAATGAGCAGTTCTTC.

This chain uses TRBV2 with TRBJ1-1; the D is unclear. Trimming removed 2 bases from V and 10 bases from J, with 11 bases in between. The CDR3 length is 12 residues. Looked up from germline, CDR1 is SNHLY and CDR2 is FYNNEI. The CDR3 loop is CASSEPASVAFF. CDR3 DNA: TGTGCCAGCAGTGAACCGGCGTCGGTAGCTTTCTTT.

The rearrangement uses TRBV11-1 and TRBJ2-7; 10 bases line up with TRBD1. Per germline, CDR1 SGHAT and CDR2 FQDESV (reference sequence). The CDR3 is 15 amino acids. Germline trimming cut 1 base from V and 2 bases from J; bases unmatched to any gene: 2. CDR3 DNA sequence: TGTGCCAGCAGCTTAGAGGACAGGGGGACCTACGAGCAGTACTTC. Translated: CASSLEDRGTYEQYF.

This clone was seen a handful of times. This chain links TRBV27 with TRBJ2-7; 10 nucleotides match TRBD2. With 6 bases clipped from V and 3 bases from J, the junction kept 11 bases outside the gene matches. The CDR3 has 16 amino acids. Germline V gene sequence: CDR1 MNHEY, CDR2 SMNVEV (reference sequence). Here the CDR3 reads CASRNPLAGAHYEQYF. CDR3 nucleotides: TGTGCCAGCAGAAACCCTCTAGCGGGGGCCCACTACGAGCAGTACTTC.

The chain links TRBV7-8 to TRBJ1-6; D not certain. The CDR3 runs to 13 residues. Germline V gene data show CDR1 as SGHVS and CDR2 as FQNEAQ. V lost 3 bases to trimming and J lost 9 bases, with 9 bases between them. DNA of the CDR3: TGTGCCAGCAGCTTGTCGGACTCTTCACCCCTCCACTTT. It encodes CASSLSDSSPLHF.

The chain's CDR3 is CASSLDRGNYGYTF. The DNA of the CDR3 is TGTGCCAGCAGCCTGGACAGGGGTAACTATGGCTACACCTTC. V usage is TRBV5-6 and J usage is TRBJ1-2; 9 positions match TRBD1. The CDR3 is 14 amino acids. The germline CDR1 and CDR2 sequences are SGHDT and YYEEEE. Germline trimming cut 4 bases from V and 1 base from J; bases unmatched to any gene: 2.

This chain uses TRBV7-6 with TRBJ2-5; D gene ambiguous. There are 10 residues in the CDR3. The germline CDR1 and CDR2 sequences are SGHVS and FNYEAQ. Between the trimmed V and J ends, which lost 1 base and 6 bases, there was a span of 0 bases. The CDR3 DNA follows: TGTGCCAGCAGCTTAGAGACCCAGTACTTC. Residues: CASSLETQYF.

The chain joins TRBV29-1 to TRBJ1-5; possible D gene TRBD1, 6 bases. Germline assignment: CDR1 SQVTM and CDR2 ANQGSEA. The CDR3 is made up of 13 amino acids. The germline V and J ends were trimmed by 4 bases and 4 bases, with 11 bases remaining between them. CDR3 region: CSVVQGLNQPQHF. In nucleotides, the CDR3 is TGCAGCGTTGTACAGGGTTTAAATCAGCCCCAGCATTTT.

V is TRBV11-2 and J is TRBJ2-7, with a possible D match to TRBD1 (5 bases). The CDR3 contains 14 residues. CDR1 is SGHAT, CDR2 FQNNGV, per germline. Deletions cut 2 bases from V and 5 bases from J, with 13 bases between. DNA of the CDR3: TGTGCCAGCAGCTTAAGGGGTAGAAAGCACGAGCAGTACTTC. Translation: CASSLRGRKHEQYF.